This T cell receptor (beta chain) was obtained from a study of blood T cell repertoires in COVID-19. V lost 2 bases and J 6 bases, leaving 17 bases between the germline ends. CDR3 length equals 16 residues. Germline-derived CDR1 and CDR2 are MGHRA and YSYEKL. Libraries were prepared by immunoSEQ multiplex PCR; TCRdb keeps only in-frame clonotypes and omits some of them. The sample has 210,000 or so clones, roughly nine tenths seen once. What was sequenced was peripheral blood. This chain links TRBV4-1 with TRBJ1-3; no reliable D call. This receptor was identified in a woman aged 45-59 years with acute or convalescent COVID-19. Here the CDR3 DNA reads TGCGCCAGCAGCCAAACCCCCAGCGGCCTTTTAAACACCATATATTTT. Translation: CASSQTPSGLLNTIYF.